These T cell receptor beta chains were read from a single sample in a study of blood T cell repertoires in COVID-19. Libraries were prepared by immunoSEQ multiplex PCR; TCRdb keeps only in-frame clonotypes and omits some of them. Of more than 400,000 clones in the sample, approximately 86% were seen once. The sequencing sample was made of PBMCs or T cells enriched from blood (not recorded which). The receptors here all came from a woman under 30 who had recovered from COVID-19. Both conserved end residues are part of each CDR3. The order of the fields is D gene, V gene, J gene, CDR3 protein, CDR3 DNA. D genes are given only for firm matches.

>TRBD2|TRBV7-3|TRBJ2-2
CASSSSGANTGELFF
TGTGCCAGCAGCTCCAGCGGGGCGAACACCGGGGAGCTGTTTTTT
>TRBD2|TRBV10-3|TRBJ2-1
CAISPGAGGPGDEQFF
TGTGCCATCAGCCCAGGAGCGGGGGGGCCTGGGGATGAGCAGTTCTTC
>TRBD1|TRBV27|TRBJ1-1
CASSSLRRDSSNTEAFF
TGTGCCAGCAGTTCCCTTCGCCGGGACAGCAGTAACACTGAAGCTTTCTTT
>NA|TRBV12-3/TRBV12-4|TRBJ1-3
CASYYGGTIYF
TGTGCCAGCTACTACGGGGGGACCATATATTTT
>TRBD1|TRBV9|TRBJ1-3
CASSVSTGGTGNTIYF
TGTGCCAGCAGCGTATCGACAGGGGGAACTGGAAACACCATATATTTT
>TRBD2|TRBV2|TRBJ2-1
CASSLSGGAGNEQFF
TGTGCCAGCAGTCTTAGCGGGGGGGCTGGTAATGAGCAGTTCTTC
>NA|TRBV9|TRBJ2-1
CASSVDLGYTNEQFF
TGTGCCAGCAGCGTCGACTTAGGTTATACGAATGAGCAGTTCTTC
>NA|TRBV19|TRBJ2-1
CASSPSRQTYNEQFF
TGTGCCAGTAGTCCTTCTCGACAGACCTACAATGAGCAGTTCTTC
>NA|TRBV12-3/TRBV12-4|TRBJ1-2
CATSPPGIYGYTF
TGTGCCACCTCCCCACCCGGGATTTATGGCTACACCTTC
>NA|TRBV11-2|TRBJ2-5
CASSFGGYLLRETQYF
TGTGCCAGCAGCTTCGGCGGGTACCTCCTCCGGGAGACCCAGTACTTC
>NA|TRBV7-9|TRBJ2-3
CASPVIGGVAADTQYF
TGTGCCAGCCCCGTCATAGGGGGGGTTGCGGCAGATACGCAGTATTTT
>NA|TRBV5-5|TRBJ1-1
CASSLTGRVTEAFF
TGTGCCAGCAGCTTGACAGGGCGGGTAACTGAAGCTTTCTTT
>NA|TRBV28|TRBJ1-5
CASSLSGYSNQPQHF
TGTGCCAGCAGTTTATCGGGTTATAGCAATCAGCCCCAGCATTTT
>NA|TRBV9|TRBJ1-2
CASSSLRELNYGYTF
TGTGCCAGCAGCTCCCTCAGGGAATTGAACTATGGCTACACCTTC
>NA|TRBV6-4|TRBJ2-2
CASSDSPSTGELFF
TGTGCCAGCAGTGACTCTCCTAGCACCGGGGAGCTGTTTTTT
>NA|TRBV9|TRBJ1-3
CASSLGDTIYF
TGTGCCAGCAGCCTCGGGGACACCATATATTTT
>NA|TRBV29-1|TRBJ1-1
CSVGQGNTEAFF
TGCAGCGTTGGGCAGGGTAATACTGAAGCTTTCTTT